This is a list of T cell receptor beta chains from one sample in a study of blood T cell repertoires in COVID-19. Repertoires were generated with immunoSEQ multiplex PCR, while TCRdb's copy carries only in-frame clones and drops some. The sample consists of hundreds of thousands of clones, around 84% of them appearing once. Sequenced: PBMCs or T cells enriched from blood (not recorded which). These receptors came from a woman in her forties who had recovered from COVID-19. The CDR3 runs from the conserved cysteine through the conserved F or W.

V,CDR3
TRBV7-2,CASSLAGQGWSTDTQYF
TRBV6-5,CASRVSPRASGYTF
TRBV19,CASSWGTERNQPQHF
TRBV29-1,CSVPSQTSGSLIPHEQYF
TRBV5-4,CASSRRTGNTEAFF
TRBV30,CAWSIGQYPSGNTIYF
TRBV19,CASSIKAVGLAGAGANVLTF
TRBV2,CASSVSGTDTQYF
TRBV2,CASGSERYNEQFF
TRBV6-1,CASSESYSGRYNEQFF
TRBV7-9,CASSLGGYLPNEQFF
TRBV3-1/TRBV3-2,CASSPRLGALLSGNTIYF
TRBV29-1,CSVLGGSYEQYF
TRBV5-1,CASRRAGDRWETQYF
TRBV7-9,CASSFTGVGEKLFF
TRBV5-1,CASSLTGWDTEAFF
TRBV5-6,CASSLGLARTGELFF
TRBV30,CAWSLDDRGALSLHF
TRBV5-4,CASTGQGYANTEAFF
TRBV9,CASTVLADTDTQYF